The rows below give T cell receptor beta chains drawn from one sample of a study of a mutant IDH1 vaccine in newly diagnosed glioma. Profiled with immunoSEQ multiplex PCR; TCRdb holds only in-frame clones, not every one. The sample includes roughly 72,000 clones, roughly nine tenths of them seen just once. These receptors have no known antigen. This sample comprised PBMCs, obtained from a glioma patient whose treatment included an IDH1 peptide vaccine. The receptor set was obtained from a woman aged 50 to 60 with glioma. CDR3s include the opening cysteine and the closing phenylalanine or tryptophan. Fields, in order: J gene, clone size, D gene, V gene, CDR3 protein, CDR3 DNA. A D gene is named only where the DNA matches it firmly. Size is omitted from some rows. Given values are once, few, many or a class for expanded clones.

>TRBJ1-4|few|TRBD1|TRBV2
CASTSDRGREKLFF
TGTGCCAGCACATCGGACAGGGGGCGTGAAAAACTGTTTTTT
>TRBJ2-7|-|-|TRBV27
CASSPGQLAGEQYF
TGTGCCAGCAGTCCGGGACAGCTAGCGGGCGAGCAGTACTTC
>TRBJ1-4|-|-|TRBV5-5
CASTLRGFGSAEEKLFF
TGTGCCAGCACCTTGAGGGGGTTTGGTTCGGCGGAGGAAAAACTGTTTTTT
>TRBJ2-7|-|-|TRBV27
CASSFGLRASHEQYF
TGTGCCAGCAGTTTCGGGCTACGAGCTTCCCACGAGCAGTACTTC
>TRBJ2-7|-|-|TRBV6-6
CATTGINGGSYEQYF
TGTGCCACCACCGGAATTAACGGGGGATCCTACGAGCAGTACTTC
>TRBJ1-4|-|-|TRBV2
CASRLLGGLDNEKLFF
TGTGCCAGCAGGCTCCTGGGGGGACTCGATAATGAAAAACTGTTTTTT
>TRBJ2-1|-|-|TRBV15
CATSREAISSYNEQFF
TGTGCCACCAGCAGAGAGGCGATTAGCTCCTACAATGAGCAGTTCTTC
>TRBJ1-5|-|-|TRBV19
CASSRLHATDSNQPQHF
TGTGCCAGTAGTCGCCTTCATGCCACAGATAGCAATCAGCCCCAGCATTTT
>TRBJ2-3|-|TRBD2|TRBV5-1
CASSLGTSGSTDTQYF
TGCGCCAGCAGCCTTGGGACTAGCGGATCCACAGATACGCAGTATTTT
>TRBJ1-1|-|-|TRBV7-3
CASSQQGLTEAFF
TGTGCCAGCAGCCAACAGGGCCTCACTGAAGCTTTCTTT
>TRBJ1-1|-|-|TRBV11-2
CASNRGHTEAFF
TGTGCCAGCAACCGGGGGCACACTGAAGCTTTCTTT
>TRBJ1-6|-|TRBD1|TRBV18
CASSSGGQGLTPLHF
TGTGCCAGCTCATCGGGGGGACAGGGCCTAACCCCCCTCCACTTT
>TRBJ2-3|-|TRBD2|TRBV2
CASSGLAGDEDTQYF
TGTGCCAGCAGTGGACTAGCGGGAGACGAAGATACGCAGTATTTT
>TRBJ2-2|-|-|TRBV28
CASIRTDGAGELFF
TGTGCCAGCATTAGGACCGATGGGGCCGGGGAGCTGTTTTTT
>TRBJ2-5|-|-|TRBV5-1
CASRSRETQYF
TGCGCCAGCAGATCTCGAGAGACCCAGTACTTC
>TRBJ2-1|-|TRBD1|TRBV27
CASSSKFRQGADNEQFF
TGTGCCAGCAGCTCTAAATTTCGACAGGGGGCTGATAATGAGCAGTTCTTC
>TRBJ2-3|-|TRBD2|TRBV7-2
CASSLALAGAWTQYF
TGTGCCAGCAGCTTAGCACTAGCGGGGGCATGGACGCAGTATTTT
>TRBJ2-7|-|TRBD1|TRBV19
CASSIGQGVDEQYF
TGTGCCAGTAGTATAGGACAGGGGGTCGACGAGCAGTACTTC
>TRBJ2-1|-|TRBD2|TRBV29-1
CSAGRLAGDNEQFF
TGCAGCGCCGGGAGACTAGCGGGAGACAATGAGCAGTTCTTC
>TRBJ1-5|once|-|TRBV7-2
CASSRSSEGQPQHF
TGTGCCAGCAGCCGAAGCAGTGAGGGGCAGCCCCAGCATTTT
>TRBJ2-7|-|TRBD1|TRBV7-9
CASSFRTGGVEQYF
TGTGCCAGCAGTTTCCGGACAGGGGGCGTCGAGCAGTACTTC
>TRBJ2-5|-|-|TRBV7-9
CASSFTGPRTQYF
TGTGCCAGCAGCTTTACAGGCCCAAGAACCCAGTACTTC
>TRBJ1-4|-|-|TRBV2
CASSGYPDEAEKLFF
TGTGCCAGCAGTGGCTATCCCGACGAAGCGGAAAAACTGTTTTTT
>TRBJ1-1|-|-|TRBV29-1
CSVSFRNTEAFF
TGCAGCGTGAGTTTCCGGAACACTGAAGCTTTCTTT